This T cell receptor beta chain was captured by sequencing in a study of CD8+ T cells in alopecia areata. Study-level background: Treatment comprised oral tofacitinib, 5 to 10 mg twice daily, in treated patients. Study-wide results and limits: Clonality was higher in lesional than normal scalp, especially in alopecia totalis/universalis. Patients shared TCRs less clearly than mice did, possibly for HLA-related reasons. Researchers say the link of baseline CD8+ expansion to response remains uncertain, with one nonresponder.

Sequencing templates came from extracted RNA that was reverse transcribed into cDNA. The assay was immunoSEQ multiplex PCR, and TCRdb's table has in-frame clones only and misses some. The sample consists of 4,000 to 5,500 clones, approximately 90% of them appearing once. Treatment indicated: oral pan-JAK inhibitor, 5-10 mg twice daily. Lesional scalp tissue (obtained by punch biopsy) and peripheral blood were collected from alopecia areata patients. Germline V gene lookup returns CDR1 SGHNT and CDR2 YYREEE (reference sequence). This CDR3 is built from 13 residues. V was cut by 7 bases and J by 8 bases, with 13 bases left in between. Regarding this clone: As yet, its antigen is unknown.

The sequence came from a human donor with alopecia areata. The chain is built from TRBV5-4 and TRBJ1-6; D gene unclear. The source material was skin, sampled at week 4, from a patient treated with tofacitinib. CDR3 amino acids: CASAKDSDSPLHF. The CDR3 coding sequence is TGTGCCAGCGCTAAAGATTCGGATTCACCCCTCCACTTT.